Included here is one TCR beta chain sequence, with context. The antigen this receptor binds is unknown. Base qualities are not recorded, but no much larger clone differs from it by a single base. This entry comes from a study of cytotoxic CD8 clonotypes in ibrutinib-treated CLL (dated by TCRdb to the early 2020s). With respect to the entire study: The cohort was composed of some ten relapsed/refractory and around 15 treatment-naive patients; IGHV unmutated status was identified in some 17 patients. Partial responses were observed in 24 patients and complete responses in 2; after a median follow-up of 68 months, remission was maintained in approximately 14 patients and progression was observed in some twelve. Response samples were taken after a median of approximately 13 months on treatment, ranging from roughly 6 to 36 months. An average of 255,043 productive templates and 94,082 productive rearrangements was obtained per sample. Of the roughly 79 people in the trial, around 26 had longitudinal samples available. Cryopreserved peripheral blood mononuclear cells were collected before treatment, at response, and at either disease progression or sustained remission. All remission and progressive disease samples were collected while patients were still receiving ibrutinib. What the work shows at the level of the full study, not this receptor alone: At baseline, clonality was higher than in age-matched healthy donors and showed a strong correlation with circulating CD8+ T-cell counts. Sustained-remission and progressing patients did not have matched sampling times, and lymph node repertoires were not examined. Public clonotypes were found to be uncommon and were observed to contract or remain stable during treatment; the increase in clonality was shown to reflect expansion of private clonotypes at ibrutinib response. Clonality increased at ibrutinib response, stayed stable in sustained remission, and fell back toward baseline at progression.

The sample's time point label, decoded: 12 months on ibrutinib. For TCR beta library preparation, roughly 2 micrograms of genomic DNA were extracted from the cryopreserved PBMCs. Longitudinal blood samples from CLL patients receiving ibrutinib monotherapy were subjected to high-throughput TCR beta sequencing. The patients took part in an open-label, single-center phase 2 trial of ibrutinib monotherapy. Each clonotype received, on average, about 9.7x coverage in deep resolution sequencing performed on a MiSeq, where the target depth lay between 1 in 1 million and 1 in 200,000 T cells. The immunoSEQ hsTCRB Kit was used to generate TCR beta libraries. On the study's bioinformatics: The data were analyzed with ImmunoSEQ Analyzer and ImmunoSEQ Data Assistant, and V, D and J gene assignments followed IMGT definitions. Clonality, which ranges from 0 to 1, was calculated as one minus the normalized Shannon entropy of productive rearrangement frequencies. Only overrepresented clonotypes making up at least 0.05% of the repertoire of each patient were included in the public clonotype analysis. Approximately 12 age-matched healthy donor repertoires from immuneACCESS were used as controls for clonality. TCRdb obtained this table from immuneACCESS and retained in-frame rearrangements with V and J assigned. These tables miss some clones; where compared with another copy, unresolved V genes account for less than half of the shortfall, and the remainder is unexplained. The V and J calls and clone size were taken over from that table, and D and trimming were inferred from the DNA. For this sample the table gives over 200,000 clones, of which 60% to 80% were detected only once. The top ten clones comprise about 6.4% of the sample.

Inclusive of the bounding cysteine and phenylalanine, the CDR3 is 15 residues long. Just CDR3 DNA is preserved here, 45 bases in frame from base 1. CDR1 and CDR2 are read off the germline V gene as SGHAT and FQNNGV. Trimming leaves V shorter by 5 bases and J shorter by 3 bases, with the junction holding 10 bases beyond the gene matches. The specimen was PBMCs, collected after 12 months of ibrutinib treatment. The source of this sequence is a human donor with chronic lymphocytic leukemia. This chain joins TRBV11-2 to TRBJ2-7; 7 bases in between match TRBD1. The CDR3 in this case is CASSAGDRPYYEQYF. At the DNA level, the sequence is TGTGCCAGCAGCGCCGGGGACAGACCGTACTACGAGCAGTACTTC. Outside the CDR3, residues come from the reference TRBV11-2 and TRBJ2-7 proteins, so the full variable domain is: EAGVAQSPRYKIIEKRQSVAFWCNPISGHATLYWYQQILGQGPKLLIQFQNNGVVDDSQLPKDRFSAERLKGVDSTLKIQPAKLEDSAVYLCASSAGDRPYYEQYFGPGTRLTVT.